This TCR beta chain was observed in a study of blood T cell repertoires in COVID-19. Study-level information: Material from acute and convalescent COVID-19 was sourced from the United States, Italy and Spain. T cells, B-cell-depleted T cells, or PBMCs provided the cDNA or gDNA that served as material.

Source study methods: Estimates of nucleated cell counts were drawn from the amplification of reference gene primers. Clones were read by immunoSEQ multiplex PCR, and TCRdb kept only the in-frame ones, dropping some. D and trimming were read from the DNA, whereas the V and J calls and clone size are those reported in that table. This table has 150,000 to 200,000 clones, more than 65% appearing once. The germline gives CDR1 KGHSH, CDR2 LQKENI. The CDR3 spans 15 residues. Trimming cost V 2 bases and J 7 bases, with 15 bases left between them. The V call is TRBV18, the J call TRBJ1-5, with D hard to call. Sequencing was done on a sample of peripheral blood. The receptor was derived from a human donor with acute or convalescent COVID-19. The donor label of this sample is uncertain. The CDR3: CASSPGLGVQQPQHF. The CDR3 nucleotides read TGTGCCAGCTCACCAGGGCTGGGAGTACAGCAGCCCCAGCATTTT.